This T cell receptor beta chain was retrieved from a study of OX40 agonist ivuxolimab in advanced cancers. The repertoire was sequenced with immunoSEQ multiplex PCR; TCRdb's copy has only in-frame clones and lacks some. The data show around 69,000 clones, less than 90% seen once. Study conclusions and caveats: Partly responding patients at 0.1-3.0 mg/kg showed some of the smallest clonal expansion.

A remark on this clone: As yet, its antigen is unknown.

Trimming removed 8 bases from V and 4 bases from J, with 11 bases in between. CDR3 length: 13 residues. Germline CDR1 and CDR2: ENHRY and SYGVKD. This clonotype was obtained from an adult with an advanced solid tumor such as melanoma, head and neck, liver or kidney cancer. The material sequenced was CD4+ or CD8+ T cells sorted from blood, taken in a trial of the OX40 agonist ivuxolimab. V and J are TRBV10-3 and TRBJ2-2; D assignment may be TRBD1 or TRBD2 (5 bases each). CDR3 region: CAIARDGTGELFF. For the CDR3, the DNA is TGTGCCATCGCCCGGGACGGCACCGGGGAGCTGTTTTTT.